This TCR beta chain was found in a study of shared clonotypes between healthy human individuals. Study in general: CD8 memory received one plate per donor, CD8 naive two, CD4 memory three and CD4 naive three.

General study findings and limits: Estimated clonotype richness was generally higher in naive than memory subsets. Rarefaction revealed incomplete sorted-subset sequencing despite large depth.

The CDR3 sequence is 13 residues long. Per germline, CDR1 SGHRS and CDR2 YFSETQ. J gave up 5 bases and V 4 bases, and 2 bases lay outside the gene matches. On this clone itself: Its target is unknown.

Sequencing was performed with immunoSEQ multiplex PCR; in TCRdb, only in-frame clones are kept and a portion is missing. The table includes millions of clones, approximately 90% detected once. V and J are TRBV5-1 and TRBJ2-2; 7 bases map to TRBD1. This clonotype was sampled from a man aged 18 to 29 in good health. Material for sequencing was naive CD4+ T cells sorted from blood. Subset denoted: CD45RA+ positively selected. The CDR3 region is CASSPDRTGELFF. CDR3 in DNA: TGCGCCAGCAGCCCGGACAGGACCGGGGAGCTGTTTTTT.